This T cell receptor beta chain comes out of a study of T-cell memory formation after mild COVID-19. This CDR3 region has 16 residues. Germline CDR1 reads MNHNS; CDR2 reads SASEGT. Trimming stripped 2 bases from V and 6 bases from J, with 16 bases between. Study-wide findings and caveats: The authors left the SARS-CoV-2 specificity of second-wave clones peaking on day 37 unconfirmed.

This clonotype has a handful of counts. What it recognizes is unknown. The 5'RACE method, run with constant-segment primers, produced TCR alpha and TCR beta cDNA libraries (carrying sample barcodes and UMIs). TCRdb itself ran the 5' RACE reads through MiXCR, one entry per CDR3 protein. The data hold some 150,000 distinct CDR3 sequences, with around 21% observed a single time. This sequence joins TRBV6-1 and TRBJ2-2, with D unresolved. The receptor was isolated from an adult woman who had mild COVID-19 (a few samples of this study predate the infection). Cell type and time point are not known. The sample was PBMCs or a T cell subset sorted from them (not recorded which). In DNA, the CDR3 is TGTGCCAGCAGTGAATTGGGTAGGATCCGGGCCGGGGAGCTGTTTTTT. This sequence encodes CASSELGRIRAGELFF.